This T cell receptor (beta chain) was sequenced for a study of blood T cell repertoires in COVID-19. Study context: PBMCs, B-cell-depleted T cells, or T cells provided the cDNA or gDNA that made up the material.

The J segment lost 6 bases and the V segment lost 7 bases, leaving 10 bases of the junction unmatched. CDR1 and CDR2 (germline): SGHRS, YFSETQ. The CDR3 runs to 15 residues. Measured with immunoSEQ multiplex PCR; TCRdb has only the in-frame clones, and not every one. The sample records roughly 240,000 clones, around four fifths being singletons. Material for sequencing was peripheral blood. The source of this sequence is a woman of 80 years or more with acute or convalescent COVID-19. The chain has TRBV5-1 and TRBJ2-1, with TRBD1 matching over 10 bases. This chain's CDR3 is CASGGTGTGVNEQFF. The CDR3 region has the DNA TGCGCCAGCGGGGGCACCGGGACAGGGGTCAATGAGCAGTTCTTC.